The entry that follows covers one T cell receptor beta chain sequence. The data derive from a study of T cells in Graves' hyperthyroidism and ophthalmopathy. V was cut by 3 bases and J by 6 bases, with 12 bases left in between. The CDR3 covers 13 residues. Amplified TCR beta CDR3 regions came from RNA transcripts. A first-round RT-PCR of the TCR CDR3 used the HTBI primer set. TCRdb re-derived calls from the multiplex PCR reads in MiXCR, one entry per CDR3 protein. This table holds a few hundred thousand distinct CDR3 sequences, less than 25% found once. The receptor's source is a man younger than 30 with Graves' hyperthyroidism. The chain carries TRBV12-3 or TRBV12-4 and TRBJ2-7, with D possibly being TRBD1 or TRBD2 (5 bases each). The sequenced sample was blood. Here the CDR3 reads CASSFQVGGEQYF. In nucleotides, the CDR3 is TGTGCCAGCAGTTTCCAGGTTGGGGGCGAGCAGTACTTC.